The 17 T cell receptor beta chains below all came from one sample that was sequenced in a study of Graves' ophthalmopathy and Graves' hyperthyroidism. Scientists amplified the TCR beta CDR3 regions from RNA transcripts. HTBI primers were used in a first-round RT-PCR, which preceded a second-round multiplex PCR. Via MiXCR, TCRdb re-called the multiplex PCR reads, giving one row per CDR3 protein. The sample holds 600,000 to 650,000 distinct CDR3 sequences, over 20% seen once. Sequencing used peripheral blood. The receptors originated from a woman under 30 with stable Graves' hyperthyroidism. Some clones in this sample may be carry-over from other donors' samples.

This clonotype was found many times. The chain is built from TRBV20-1 and TRBJ2-5; TRBD1 might be the D (6 bases). The V gene lost 4 bases and the J gene lost 5 bases, with 17 bases spanning the gap. The CDR3 length is 14 residues. Germline V gives CDR1 DFQATT, CDR2 SNEGSKA (reference sequence). CDR3 protein: CSATQGTTGETQYF. CDR3 in DNA: TGCAGTGCTACCCAGGGGACAACCGGGGAGACCCAGTACTTC.

In regard to this clonotype: Just one base apart from a much larger clone, this may be a read error. The conserved closing phenylalanine or tryptophan is absent in this CDR3, likely reflecting a read error. This chain links TRBV7-2 with TRBJ2-7; perhaps TRBD2 as D (6 bases). Germline V lookup: CDR1 SGHTA, CDR2 FQGNSA. V was clipped by 4 bases and J by 3 bases, with 13 bases between them. The CDR3 extends over 14 amino acids. Here the CDR3 DNA reads TGTGCCAGCAGCTCAAGGGAGGATGGCTACGAGCAGTACCTC. Amino acid sequence: CASSSREDGYEQYL.

This clonotype was picked up many times. This chain uses TRBV12-3 or TRBV12-4 with TRBJ2-7; the D gene is possibly TRBD2 (5 bases). The CDR3 is made up of 13 amino acids. V lost 11 bases to trimming and J lost 5 bases, with 19 bases between them. The CDR3 loop reads CASQARELNEQYF. For the CDR3, the DNA is TGTGCCTCCCAGGCAAGGGAGCTCAACGAGCAGTACTTC.

As to this clonotype: A much larger clone lies a single base off, so this may be a read error. The chain uses TRBV29-1 and TRBJ2-5; no definite D call. The CDR3 is 13 amino acids. Germline values: CDR1 SQVTM, CDR2 ANQGSEA. V dropped 0 bases and J dropped 3 bases, with 8 bases sitting between them. In nucleotides, the CDR3 is TGCAGCGTTGAAGATGGGAATGAAGAGACCCAGTACTTC. This gives the protein CSVEDGNEETQYF.

This clonotype showed up many times. The chain uses TRBV6-5 and TRBJ1-2; no definite D call. The CDR3 loop spans 14 amino acids. CDR1 and CDR2 from the germline V gene are MNHEY and SVGAGI. The germline V and J ends were trimmed by 0 bases and 8 bases, with 13 bases remaining between them. The CDR3 DNA reads as TGTGCCAGCAGTTACTCCGGACCGGCCTGGGGCTACACCTTC. It encodes CASSYSGPAWGYTF.

Many counts were recorded for this clonotype. The chain joins TRBV6-2 or TRBV6-3 to TRBJ1-5, with unresolved D. This CDR3 contains 12 residues. CDR1 MNHEY and CDR2 SVGEGT come from the germline V gene. Between the trimmed V and J ends, which lost 4 bases and 5 bases, there was a span of 6 bases. CDR3 amino acids: CASSFSHQPQHF. The CDR3 DNA sequence: TGTGCCAGCAGTTTCAGTCATCAGCCCCAGCATTTT.

This clonotype was found a few times. The chain uses TRBV12-3 or TRBV12-4 and TRBJ2-5, with 9 bases aligning to TRBD2. The CDR3 extends over 16 amino acids. After removal of 5 bases from V and 5 bases from J, the junction contained 12 bases not matched to a gene. Here the CDR3 reads CASSPGAVAGDETQYF. The CDR3 DNA reads TGTGCCAGCAGTCCGGGAGCGGTAGCGGGGGATGAGACCCAGTACTTC.

Many counts were recorded for this clonotype. The chain employs TRBV12-3 or TRBV12-4 and TRBJ1-2, with 7 positions matching TRBD1. V shed 5 bases and J 8 bases; nucleotides not matched to a gene: 5. CDR3 length: 12 amino acids. This CDR3 reads CASSRGQSGYTF. The CDR3 DNA reads as TGTGCCAGCAGTAGGGGACAGTCCGGCTACACCTTC.

This clonotype was counted at least ten times. The V call is TRBV27, the J call TRBJ1-6, with no clear D. V gave up 7 bases and J gave up 5 bases, with 9 bases separating them. Looked up from germline, CDR1 is MNHEY and CDR2 is SMNVEV (reference sequence). This CDR3 has 13 residues. CDR3 nucleotide sequence: TGTGCCAGCAAAGTGGGAGATAATTCACCCCTCCACTTT. Protein: CASKVGDNSPLHF.

In regard to this clonotype: A read error may account for a junction end that differs from germline. This chain uses TRBV12-5 with TRBJ2-7; possibly TRBD1 for D (6 bases). Germline assignment: CDR1 LGHNT and CDR2 FRNRAP. This CDR3 region has 16 residues. The CDR3 is CTSGLVNPAGAYEQYF. In nucleotides, the CDR3 is TGTACTAGTGGTTTGGTAAACCCCGCAGGGGCCTACGAGCAGTACTTC.

V usage is TRBV20-1 and J usage is TRBJ2-7; D is possibly TRBD2 (6 bases). Per the germline V gene, CDR1 is DFQATT and CDR2 is SNEGSKA (reference sequence). The CDR3 covers 12 residues. The CDR3 nucleotides are TGCGGGACTCCCTCTTCGGGTTACGAGCAGTACTTC. Encoded protein: CGTPSSGYEQYF.

This clonotype has just a few counts. V usage is TRBV6-2 or TRBV6-3 and J usage is TRBJ2-3; 9 positions agree with TRBD2. The CDR3 has 17 amino acids. Germline values: CDR1 MNHEY, CDR2 SVGEGT. V dropped 4 bases and J dropped 3; count of bases not matched to a gene: 11. CDR3 nucleotides: TGTGCCAGCAGTTCCCATCCTGCGGGAGGGCCGACAGATACGCAGTATTTT. This encodes CASSSHPAGGPTDTQYF.

This clonotype was recorded at least ten times. In DNA form, the CDR3 reads TGTGCCTGGGTAAGAAACACTGAAGCTTTCTTT. Protein product: CAWVRNTEAFF. This sequence joins TRBV30 and TRBJ1-1, with no clear D. CDR3 length: 11 residues. Germline CDR1 is GTSNPN and CDR2 is SVGIG (reference sequence). The V end lost 5 bases, the J end lost 2 bases, and 6 bases lay between the germline ends.

This clonotype showed up many times. The chain employs TRBV2 and TRBJ1-2; a weak D match, TRBD1 (6 bases). Germline V lookup: CDR1 SNHLY, CDR2 FYNNEI. V was shortened by 7 bases and J by 2 bases, with 11 bases between the two germline ends. CDR3 size: 13 residues. DNA for the CDR3: TGTGCCAGCAAGGGGGAAGGGAACTATGGCTACACCTTC. Translation gives CASKGEGNYGYTF. Drawing the rest from reference TRBV2 and TRBJ1-2, the complete variable domain is EPEVTQTPSHQVTQMGQEVILRCVPISNHLYFYWYRQILGQKVEFLVSFYNNEISEKSEIFDDQFSVERPDGSNFTLKIRSTKLEDSAMYFCASKGEGNYGYTFGSGTRLTVV.

This clonotype was seen a few times. The chain has TRBV12-3 or TRBV12-4 and TRBJ2-2; D gene ambiguous. The germline V and J ends were trimmed by 6 bases and 8 bases, with 7 bases remaining between them. There are 11 residues in the CDR3. CDR3 nucleotide sequence: TGTGCCAGCAGAGCCGGTGGGGAGCTGTTTTTT. This codes for CASRAGGELFF.

The chain links TRBV6-1 to TRBJ2-7; 8 bases align to TRBD1. CDR3 length: 13 amino acids. V dropped 2 bases and J dropped 6; count of bases not matched to a gene: 3. CDR1 is MNHNS and CDR2 is SASEGT in the germline V gene. In nucleotides, the CDR3 is TGTGCCAGCAGTGAACAGGGGGCTCTCGAGCAGTACTTC. This translates into CASSEQGALEQYF.

The chain has TRBV5-3 and TRBJ2-2; possible D gene TRBD2, 6 bases. TRBV5-3 is placed among ORFs of uncertain function. The germline V and J ends were trimmed by 9 bases and 3 bases, with 18 bases remaining between them. The CDR3 is 15 amino acids. The CDR3 spells CATSRNTGDTGELFF. The CDR3 bases are TGTGCCACCTCCCGGAATACGGGGGACACCGGGGAGCTGTTTTTT.